A single sample gave rise to the 18 T cell receptor beta chains below, sequenced in a study of cytomegalovirus exposure and HLA in healthy donors. PCR amplification relied on 60 Vbeta primers (plus 13 Jbeta primers). Assay used: immunoSEQ multiplex PCR; TCRdb lists only in-frame clones, some missing. The sample holds about 110,000 clones, around 70% seen once. Sequencing was carried out using PBMCs. The receptors were sampled from a middle-aged woman in good health and CMV-seropositive.

The V call is TRBV11-1, the J call TRBJ1-5; D possibly corresponds to TRBD1 (5 bases). The CDR3 totals 15 residues. The germline CDR1 and CDR2 sequences are SGHAT and FQDESV (reference sequence). Trimming stripped 5 bases from V and 0 bases from J, with 11 bases between. CDR3 amino acids: CASSPSGGSNQPQHF. The CDR3 DNA reads TGTGCCAGCAGCCCGTCGGGGGGTAGCAATCAGCCCCAGCATTTT.

This clone was seen just once. The chain links TRBV9 to TRBJ1-2; 9 bases align to TRBD1. CDR3 length: 14 amino acids. CDR1 SGDLS and CDR2 YYNGEE come from the germline V gene. The ends lost 6 bases at V and 0 bases at J; junction bases unmatched: 3. In nucleotides, the CDR3 is TGTGCCAGCACCCGGGACAGGGCTAACTATGGCTACACCTTC. Translation: CASTRDRANYGYTF.

The gene calls are TRBV7-8 and TRBJ2-5, with D perhaps TRBD2 (5 bases). Germline loops: CDR1 SGHVS, CDR2 FQNEAQ. This CDR3 has 11 amino acids. V lost 5 bases and J lost 11, with 12 bases in between. The CDR3 protein is CASSGNERQYF. CDR3 coding DNA: TGTGCCAGCAGCGGCAATGAGCGGCAGTACTTC.

This chain links TRBV7-8 with TRBJ2-5, with 11 bases identical to TRBD2. The CDR3 extends over 17 amino acids. Unmatched junction bases numbered 7, after V lost 3 bases and J lost 1 base. Germline assignment: CDR1 SGHVS and CDR2 FQNEAQ. The CDR3 sequence is CASSLPTSGGFQETQYF. The CDR3 coding sequence is TGTGCCAGCAGCTTGCCAACTAGCGGGGGATTCCAAGAGACCCAGTACTTC.

V and J are TRBV6-1 and TRBJ2-7, with D perhaps TRBD2 (5 bases). In germline, CDR1 is MNHNS, CDR2 SASEGT. CDR3 length: 12 amino acids. V was clipped by 8 bases and J by 2 bases, with 10 bases between them. This CDR3 is CASGWGAYEQYF. The CDR3 nucleotides read TGTGCCAGCGGGTGGGGAGCCTACGAGCAGTACTTC.

The chain joins TRBV11-2 to TRBJ2-1; D gene uncertain. Trimming stripped 0 bases from V and 8 bases from J, with 11 bases between. Germline values: CDR1 SGHAT, CDR2 FQNNGV. This CDR3 contains 14 residues. The CDR3 coding sequence is TGTGCCAGCAGCTTAGATGGTTCCCGGGATGAGCAGTTCTTC. Protein sequence: CASSLDGSRDEQFF.

This chain uses TRBV7-6 with TRBJ2-7; tentative D call: TRBD1 (6 bases). V lost 5 bases to trimming and J lost 3 bases, with 17 bases between them. The CDR3 has 15 residues. Germline V lookup: CDR1 SGHVS, CDR2 FNYEAQ. The chain's CDR3 is CASSPYRESNYEQYF. Here the CDR3 DNA reads TGTGCCAGCAGCCCTTACAGGGAGTCCAACTACGAGCAGTACTTC.

The V call is TRBV29-1, the J call TRBJ2-1; TRBD1 matches 9 bases. The J segment lost 0 bases and the V segment lost 4 bases, leaving 16 bases of the junction unmatched. CDR3 length equals 19 residues. The V gene's germline CDR1 is SQVTM and CDR2 ANQGSEA. In DNA form, the CDR3 reads TGCAGCGTTGTAGTCCTGAGGACAGGGGCCCCTCTCTCCTACAATGAGCAGTTCTTC. Its translation is CSVVVLRTGAPLSYNEQFF.

In its sample, this clone was seen a few times. This chain connects TRBV6-5 to TRBJ1-1; perhaps TRBD1 as D (5 bases). The ends were cut back, 6 bases at V and 0 bases at J, with 8 bases in the middle. Germline V CDR1 and CDR2: MNHEY, SVGAGI. The CDR3 extends over 13 amino acids. The CDR3 DNA follows: TGTGCCAGCAGCTCCAGGGTGAACACTGAAGCTTTCTTT. It codes for CASSSRVNTEAFF.

This chain uses TRBV9 with TRBJ2-7; weak D call: TRBD2 (6 bases). The V gene's germline CDR1 is SGDLS and CDR2 YYNGEE. The CDR3 is made up of 14 amino acids. Trimming cost V 3 bases and J 1 base, with 11 bases left between them. CDR3 region: CASSASSESYEQYF. The DNA for the CDR3 is TGTGCCAGCAGCGCTTCTAGCGAGTCCTACGAGCAGTACTTC.

J is TRBJ2-7 and V is TRBV5-4, with D perhaps matching TRBD2 (6 bases). The CDR3 is 15 residues long. The germline V and J ends were trimmed by 4 bases and 6 bases, with 20 bases remaining between them. The germline gives CDR1 SGHNT, CDR2 YYREEE (reference sequence). The CDR3 nucleotides read TGTGCCAGCAGCGGCGGGACCCGCGGGTCTTCCGAGCAGTACTTC. Its protein product is CASSGGTRGSSEQYF.

This clone has just a few counts. The chain recombines TRBV6-5 with TRBJ2-5; 8 nucleotides align to TRBD2. The CDR3 is made up of 15 amino acids. V dropped 5 bases and J dropped 3; count of bases not matched to a gene: 8. Per germline, CDR1 MNHEY and CDR2 SVGAGI. The CDR3 is CASSQDSGGEETQYF. The CDR3 DNA follows: TGTGCCAGCAGTCAGGACAGCGGGGGCGAAGAGACCCAGTACTTC.

The chain joins TRBV6-5 to TRBJ1-5; 7 bases fit TRBD1. Germline loops: CDR1 MNHEY, CDR2 SVGAGI. Trimming at V came to 0 bases and at J to 7 bases, leaving 6 bases not matched to a gene. CDR3 length equals 15 residues. The CDR3 DNA sequence: TGTGCCAGCAGTTACTCGGGGCAGGGGGGACAGCCCCAGCATTTT. Protein sequence: CASSYSGQGGQPQHF.

The V call is TRBV27, the J call TRBJ2-5, with 7 bases matching TRBD2. Trimming removed 4 bases from V and 2 bases from J; junction bases left unmatched: 1. CDR3 length: 13 residues. Germline assignment: CDR1 MNHEY and CDR2 SMNVEV (reference sequence). In DNA, the CDR3 is TGTGCCAGCAGTTGGGGGGGTCAAGAGACCCAGTACTTC. Protein sequence: CASSWGGQETQYF.

Here the CDR3 reads CASSQEDSANYGYTF. The DNA for the CDR3 is TGTGCCAGCAGCCAAGAGGACAGTGCTAACTATGGCTACACCTTC. The chain carries TRBV4-2 and TRBJ1-2, with D perhaps TRBD1 (6 bases). The CDR3 spans 15 residues. Germline-derived CDR1 and CDR2 are LGHNA and YNFKEQ. V shed 0 bases and J shed 0 bases, with 8 bases lying between them.

The chain uses TRBV19 and TRBJ1-1; possible D gene TRBD1, 6 bases. From germline, CDR1 is LNHDA and CDR2 SQIVND (reference sequence). This CDR3 has 13 amino acids. V was trimmed by 6 bases and J by 3 bases, leaving 11 bases between them. The CDR3 DNA follows: TGTGCCAGTAGGGAAGGGGGGGACACTGAAGCTTTCTTT. Translating gives CASREGGDTEAFF.

On this clone itself: Additional DNA sequences in this sample encode the identical CDR3. This chain uses TRBV5-4 with TRBJ2-6, with D perhaps matching TRBD1 (6 bases). The V gene's germline CDR1 is SGHNT and CDR2 YYREEE (reference sequence). The CDR3 runs 15 residues. V was clipped by 1 base and J by 1 base, with 6 bases between them. The CDR3 reads CASSLQGSGANVLTF. CDR3 DNA: TGTGCCAGCAGCTTGCAGGGGTCTGGGGCCAACGTCCTGACTTTC.

In regard to this clone: At the DNA level, this CDR3 is encoded by other sequences in the same sample as well. This chain connects TRBV10-3 to TRBJ1-1; no definite D call. CDR3 length: 13 amino acids. Germline values: CDR1 ENHRY, CDR2 SYGVKD. Trimming left V 8 bases short and J 1 base short, with 11 bases between. For the CDR3, the DNA is TGTGCCATCCGGACTTCGGGGAACACTGAAGCTTTCTTT. This codes for CAIRTSGNTEAFF.